This is a list of T cell receptor beta chains from one sample in a study of response to subunit inactivated influenza vaccine. Via MiXCR, TCRdb re-called the RT-PCR reads, giving one row per CDR3 protein. Of roughly 790,000 distinct CDR3 sequences in the sample, around 20% are singletons; the top ten hold roughly a tenth. The starting material was PBMCs from blood, obtained more than 4 days after vaccination. These receptor sequences come from a man aged 45-65 years who received an inactivated influenza vaccine. The CDR3 runs from the conserved cysteine through the conserved F or W. D genes are given only for firm matches. Rows may omit the clone size; those that give it use once, few, many or a size class.

few,TRBV15,TRBD1,TRBJ2-1,CATSIGQGLYNEQFF,TGTGCCACCAGCATTGGACAGGGCTTATACAATGAGCAGTTCTTC
few,TRBV7-9,TRBD2,TRBJ2-3,CASSLGLAGTITDTQYF,TGTGCCAGCAGCTTAGGGCTAGCGGGAACTATCACAGATACGCAGTATTTT
.,TRBV10-3,.,TRBJ1-3,CAIRRGTAGNTIYF,TGTGCCATCAGGAGGGGGACTGCTGGAAACACCATATATTTT
.,TRBV3-1,.,TRBJ1-2,CASSQEGSYGYTF,TGTGCCAGCAGCCAAGAGGGCAGCTATGGCTACACCTTC
.,TRBV5-1,TRBD2,TRBJ2-7,CASSLVGGDEQYF,TGCGCCAGCAGCTTGGTGGGGGGGGACGAGCAGTACTTC
.,TRBV20-1,.,TRBJ2-5,CSAPPWGLQETQYF,TGCAGTGCTCCCCCATGGGGACTCCAAGAGACCCAGTACTTC
.,TRBV7-2,TRBD1,TRBJ1-5,CASSLGEGAQPQHF,TGTGCCAGCAGCTTAGGGGAGGGGGCTCAGCCCCAGCATTTT
.,TRBV7-2,TRBD2,TRBJ2-3,CASRSGGRRGDTQYF,TGTGCCAGCAGGAGCGGGGGACGGCGGGGAGATACGCAGTATTTT
many,TRBV12-3/TRBV12-4,TRBD1,TRBJ1-4,CASSPDRENEKLFF,TGTGCCAGCAGTCCCGACAGGGAAAATGAAAAACTGTTTTTT
few,TRBV20-1,.,TRBJ2-5,CSARRGTEPGKTQYF,TGCAGTGCTAGAAGAGGGACGGAGCCGGGGAAGACCCAGTACTTC
few,TRBV20-1,TRBD1,TRBJ1-2,CSAPRTGVGYGYTF,TGCAGTGCACCGAGGACAGGGGTCGGCTATGGCTACACCTTC
many,TRBV29-1,TRBD1,TRBJ2-3,CSGLQGAGDTQYF,TGCAGCGGGTTACAGGGGGCTGGAGATACGCAGTATTTT
.,TRBV3-1,TRBD2,TRBJ2-1,CASRQLAGVVNEQFF,TGTGCCAGCAGACAACTAGCGGGAGTTGTAAATGAGCAGTTCTTC
.,TRBV20-1,TRBD2,TRBJ2-1,CSALAGGSNEQFF,TGCAGTGCCCTAGCGGGAGGGTCAAATGAGCAGTTCTTC
.,TRBV20-1,.,TRBJ2-7,CSARVFFPGRYEQYF,TGCAGTGCTAGAGTGTTTTTCCCCGGCCGCTACGAGCAGTACTTC
.,TRBV21-1,.,TRBJ2-7,CASTKGVTSWHEQYF,TGTGCCAGCACCAAAGGGGTGACTAGCTGGCACGAGCAGTACTTC
many,TRBV12-3/TRBV12-4,.,TRBJ2-4,CASSLRGGKNIQYF,TGTGCCAGCAGTCTTAGGGGGGGCAAAAACATTCAGTACTTC